The 19 T cell receptor beta chains listed next were all sequenced from one sample in a study of metastatic and nonmetastatic thyroid tumors. MiXCR was used by TCRdb to re-call the PCR reads. In the table there are around 30,000 clones, more than 20% of which are singletons. Until they underwent thyroid surgery, no patient had received any treatment. Input material: blood. The receptors stem from a female donor with papillary thyroid cancer or a benign thyroid nodule (not recorded which). Some clones in this sample may be carry-over from other donors' samples.

This clone was seen many times. The J gene is TRBJ2-1, the V gene TRBV4-1; tentative D call: TRBD1 (5 bases). V was trimmed by 1 base and J by 7 bases, leaving 8 bases between them. The CDR3 length is 13 residues. Germline CDR1 MGHRA, CDR2 YSYEKL. CDR3 in amino acids: CASSQGQSNEQFF. The CDR3 nucleotides read TGCGCCAGCAGCCAAGGACAGTCTAATGAGCAGTTCTTC.

This clone was counted many times. The chain employs TRBV7-9 and TRBJ1-1, with D hard to call. The V end was cut by 5 bases, the J end by 4 bases, with 8 bases between. CDR3 length equals 12 residues. The germline gives CDR1 SEHNR, CDR2 FQNEAQ (reference sequence). Written as DNA, the CDR3 is TGTGCCAGCAGCCCCCGGGCCACTGAAGCTTTCTTT. Translating it yields CASSPRATEAFF.

Ten or more counts support this clone. The gene calls are TRBV2 and TRBJ2-7; 7 bases agree with TRBD2. The CDR3 is made up of 17 amino acids. Unmatched junction bases numbered 14, after V lost 6 bases and J lost 0 bases. The germline CDR1 and CDR2 sequences are SNHLY and FYNNEI. DNA of the CDR3: TGTGCCAGCAGGCCAAAACTCCTAGCGGCGAGCTCCTACGAGCAGTACTTC. Translated, it gives CASRPKLLAASSYEQYF.

There are many counts of this clone. This chain connects TRBV6-2 or TRBV6-3 to TRBJ1-4, with 8 bases fitting TRBD1. The V gene's germline CDR1 is MNHEY and CDR2 SVGEGT. The J segment lost 10 bases and the V segment lost 6 bases, leaving 13 bases of the junction unmatched. The CDR3 length is 15 residues. CDR3 sequence (DNA): TGTGCCAGCAGAACCGCAGGCCAGGGGGCGGGAAAACTGTTTTTT. Translation: CASRTAGQGAGKLFF.

By share, this clone counts as medium-sized. The rearrangement links TRBV6-2 or TRBV6-3 to TRBJ1-2, with a possible D match to TRBD1 (5 bases). This CDR3 comprises 13 residues. Germline V lookup: CDR1 MNHEY, CDR2 SVGEGT. Trimming cost V 2 bases and J 2 bases, with 6 bases left between them. CDR3 nucleotide sequence: TGTGCCAGCAGTTACAGGGACAACTATGGCTACACCTTC. It is translated as CASSYRDNYGYTF.

By share of the sample, this clone is medium-sized. The chain recombines TRBV6-1 with TRBJ2-7; 8 nucleotides match TRBD2. CDR1 and CDR2 from the germline V gene are MNHNS and SASEGT. The CDR3 is 14 residues long. V lost 9 bases to trimming and J lost 4 bases; unmatched junction nucleotides: 11. CDR3 protein: CASKKRELIYEQYF. The CDR3 DNA reads as TGTGCCAGTAAGAAGCGGGAGTTGATTTACGAGCAGTACTTC.

As for this clone: A much larger clone differs from this one at a single base, so this may be a read error. The chain carries TRBV5-5 and TRBJ2-7, with 8 bases matching TRBD2. Germline values: CDR1 SGHKS, CDR2 YYEKEE (reference sequence). J was trimmed by 2 bases and V by 4 bases; bases with no gene match: 8. The CDR3 consists of 15 residues. The CDR3 DNA is TGTGCCAGCAGCCTCGTAGAGGGACTAGCCTACGAGCAGTACTTC. Protein product: CASSLVEGLAYEQYF.

V usage is TRBV20-1 and J usage is TRBJ2-7; D unresolved. CDR3 length: 11 amino acids. V lost 3 bases, J lost 4 bases, and 7 bases lay in between. Germline values: CDR1 DFQATT, CDR2 SNEGSKA (reference sequence). For the CDR3, the DNA is TGCAGTGCTAGCTTGAGTTACGAGCAGTACTTC. This encodes CSASLSYEQYF.

In this sample, this clone turned up a few times. One junction end disagrees with the germline gene, perhaps due to a read error. The chain is built from TRBV6-2 or TRBV6-3 and TRBJ2-3; D call uncertain. CDR3 length: 16 residues. Germline assignment: CDR1 MNHEY and CDR2 SVGEGT. CDR3 amino acids: CDSSYSMAGGTDTQYF. The CDR3 DNA follows: TGTGACAGCAGTTACTCGATGGCAGGTGGGACAGATACGCAGTATTTT.

This clone was detected only a few times. A single base separates this from a much larger clone, so it may be a read error. The J gene is TRBJ2-3, the V gene TRBV11-1; D remains unclear. V lost 2 bases to trimming and J lost 2 bases, with 11 bases between them. Germline CDR1 SGHAT, CDR2 FQDESV (reference sequence). The CDR3 spans 15 residues. CDR3 nucleotide sequence: TGTGCCAGCAGCTTACTCGTCGGTTCCACAGATACGCAGTATTTT. Amino acid sequence: CASSLLVGSTDTQYF.

The J gene is TRBJ2-1, the V gene TRBV7-2; unclear D gene. Trimming took off 7 bases at V and 1 base at J, with 8 bases between the two ends. Germline-derived CDR1 and CDR2 are SGHTA and FQGNSA. This CDR3 has 13 residues. CDR3 region: CASISVSYNEQFF. The CDR3 region has the DNA TGTGCCAGCATCTCTGTTTCCTACAATGAGCAGTTCTTC.

This clone appeared many times. The chain links TRBV13 to TRBJ2-7; D gene uncertain. This CDR3 is 15 amino acids long. Germline values: CDR1 PRHDT, CDR2 FYEKMQ (reference sequence). With 4 bases removed from V and 0 bases from J, the gap between germline ends came to 13 bases. In nucleotides, the CDR3 is TGTGCCAGCAGCTCATACTGGATTGGCTCCTACGAGCAGTACTTC. Residues: CASSSYWIGSYEQYF.

This clone showed up many times. The V gene is TRBV3-1, the J gene TRBJ2-1; 7 bases align to TRBD2. V dropped 1 base and J dropped 3; count of bases not matched to a gene: 6. Germline V CDR1 and CDR2: LGHDT, YNNKEL (reference sequence). The CDR3 spans 16 residues. Here the CDR3 reads CASSQGGSGGYNEQFF. CDR3 DNA sequence: TGTGCCAGCAGCCAAGGAGGGTCGGGGGGCTACAATGAGCAGTTCTTC.

The count of this clone is one. Because it lacks the conserved phenylalanine or tryptophan at the end, this CDR3 is likely a read error. The rearrangement links TRBV28 to TRBJ2-2; no firm D call. The CDR3 length is 16 residues. CDR1 and CDR2 from the germline V gene are MDHEN and SYDVKM. The CDR3 region has the DNA TGTGCCAGCAGTTTAACCCAGACGGCGAACAACGGGGAGCTGTTTTAT. Translation: CASSLTQTANNGELFY.

This clone was detected many times. A much larger clone lies one base from this, so it may be a read error. This sample also contains other DNA sequences that code for the same CDR3. This rearrangement joins TRBV29-1 to TRBJ2-2; possibly TRBD2 for D (5 bases). Germline V gives CDR1 SQVTM, CDR2 ANQGSEA. This CDR3 region has 15 residues. For the CDR3, the DNA is TGTAGCGTTGTAGTCGGGCTAACGAACACCGGGGAGCTGTTTTTT. It codes for CSVVVGLTNTGELFF.

This clone was recorded at least ten times. The chain links TRBV7-2 to TRBJ2-2; the match to TRBD2 covers 10 bases. Trimming removed 4 bases from V and 5 bases from J; junction bases left unmatched: 4. CDR3 length equals 15 residues. Germline-derived CDR1 and CDR2 are SGHTA and FQGNSA. Written as DNA, the CDR3 is TGTGCCAGCAGCTCGACTAGCGGGTGGACCGGGGAGCTGTTTTTT. It is translated as CASSSTSGWTGELFF.

In this sample, this clone turned up once. The chain employs TRBV5-1 and TRBJ1-3, with D maybe TRBD1 (6 bases). The ends were cut back, 0 bases at V and 3 bases at J, with 10 bases in the middle. CDR1 is SGHRS and CDR2 is YFSETQ in the germline V gene. CDR3 size: 15 residues. The CDR3 DNA reads TGCGCCAGCAGCTTGGGCTCAGGGGATGGAAACACCATATATTTT. This translates into CASSLGSGDGNTIYF. The full variable domain, with the rest looked up from reference TRBV5-1 and TRBJ1-3, is KAGVTQTPRYLIKTRGQQVTLSCSPISGHRSVSWYQQTPGQGLQFLFEYFSETQRNKGNFPGRFSGRQFSNSRSEMNVSTLELGDSALYLCASSLGSGDGNTIYFGEGSWLTVV.

The sample holds many counts of this clone. The CDR3: CASSLGSYGYTF. In DNA form, the CDR3 reads TGCGCCAGCAGCTTGGGCAGCTATGGCTACACCTTC. The chain uses TRBV5-1 and TRBJ1-2; D not resolved. The CDR3 consists of 12 residues. Germline CDR1 is SGHRS and CDR2 is YFSETQ. The V and J ends lost 0 bases and 4 bases respectively, with 4 bases between them.

By sample fraction, this clone is medium-sized. This chain connects TRBV6-2 or TRBV6-3 to TRBJ2-7; 10 bases match TRBD2. CDR3 length: 16 residues. The trim removed 4 bases at V and 4 bases at J, leaving 10 bases unmatched. From germline, CDR1 is MNHEY and CDR2 SVGEGT. DNA of the CDR3: TGTGCCAGCAGTTCGAGGCCCGGGACTAGCGTTTACGAGCAGTACTTC. This translates into CASSSRPGTSVYEQYF.